This T cell receptor beta chain was recovered during a study of shared clonotypes between healthy human individuals. Study as a whole: The donor pool was made up of two women and three men aged 18 to 49. There were three CD4 naive, three CD4 memory, two CD8 naive and one CD8 memory plates per donor.

Study-wide findings and caveats: Estimated clonotype richness was generally higher in naive than memory subsets.

In regard to this clone: Antigen: not known.

The CDR3 runs 13 residues. Germline CDR1 reads GTSNPN; CDR2 reads SVGIG (reference sequence). V lost 8 bases to trimming and J lost 11 bases; unmatched junction nucleotides: 16. The assay was immunoSEQ multiplex PCR, and TCRdb's table has in-frame clones only and misses some. Of 2.5 million or so clones detected, 85% to 95% appear once; the ten largest clones hold 0.13% to 0.15%. Sequences were obtained from naive CD4+ T cells sorted from blood. The subset denotes: CD45RA+ positively selected. The gene calls are TRBV30 and TRBJ2-5, with 8 bases identical to TRBD1. The source of this sequence is a man aged 18-30 years in good health. The CDR3 reads CARNGQGAREQYF. The CDR3 bases are TGTGCCCGGAATGGGCAGGGGGCGAGAGAGCAGTACTTC. The full variable domain, its missing parts supplied by reference TRBV30 and TRBJ2-5, is SQTIHQWPATLVQPVGSPLSLECTVEGTSNPNLYWYRQAAGRGLQLLFYSVGIGQISSEVPQNLSASRPQDRQFILSSKKLLLSDSGFYLCARNGQGAREQYFGPGTRLLVL.